A single sample gave rise to the 14 T cell receptor beta chains below, sequenced in a study of blood T cell repertoires in COVID-19. Clones were sequenced by immunoSEQ multiplex PCR, and TCRdb holds only the in-frame ones, with some missing. This table has 250,000 to 300,000 clones, approximately 90% appearing once. Specimen: PBMCs or T cells enriched from blood (not recorded which). All receptors come from a woman in her sixties in a cohort exposed to, infected with or recovered from COVID-19 (not recorded which).

This chain uses TRBV30 with TRBJ2-5; 7 nucleotides align to TRBD1. The J segment lost 2 bases and the V segment lost 2 bases, leaving 8 bases of the junction unmatched. From germline, CDR1 is GTSNPN and CDR2 SVGIG (reference sequence). The length of the CDR3 is 15 residues. DNA for the CDR3: TGTGCCTGGAGTCCGGGACAGAGTTCTCAAGAGACCCAGTACTTC. It is translated as CAWSPGQSSQETQYF.

Remarks on this clone: The sample has other DNA sequences that encode this CDR3 too. This chain connects TRBV9 to TRBJ2-7, with TRBD1 matching over 10 bases. V dropped 2 bases and J dropped 2; count of bases not matched to a gene: 1. In germline, CDR1 is SGDLS, CDR2 YYNGEE. This CDR3 has 14 residues. Written as DNA, the CDR3 is TGTGCCAGCAGCGTCGGGACAGGGGCCTACGAGCAGTACTTC. Its protein is CASSVGTGAYEQYF.

This chain links TRBV6-1 with TRBJ2-7; the D is unclear. Germline values: CDR1 MNHNS, CDR2 SASEGT. Trimming removed 3 bases from V and 5 bases from J, with 14 bases in between. The CDR3 runs to 14 residues. The CDR3 coding sequence is TGTGCCAGCAGTGACAACCGGGTAGAGAACGAGCAGTACTTC. Encoded protein: CASSDNRVENEQYF.

The chain recombines TRBV13 with TRBJ1-1; possibly TRBD1 for D (6 bases). V was cut by 2 bases and J by 1 base, with 20 bases left in between. This CDR3 region has 18 residues. Germline lookup yields CDR1 PRHDT and CDR2 FYEKMQ (reference sequence). CDR3 residues: CASSLSETSVQGNTEAFF. The CDR3 DNA reads as TGTGCCAGCAGCTTATCCGAAACTTCCGTACAGGGGAACACTGAAGCTTTCTTT.

The rearrangement joins TRBV14 to TRBJ2-2, with a possible D match to TRBD2 (6 bases). Germline loops: CDR1 SGHDN, CDR2 FVKESK. V lost 6 bases and J lost 6, with 11 bases in between. The CDR3 length is 13 residues. Written as DNA, the CDR3 is TGTGCCAGCAGGCCTACGGGGGCCGGGGAGCTGTTTTTT. It translates to CASRPTGAGELFF.

J is TRBJ2-2 and V is TRBV12-5; TRBD2 agrees at 13 bases. Germline assignment: CDR1 LGHNT and CDR2 FRNRAP. The CDR3 totals 19 residues. J lost 3 bases, V lost 1 base, and 8 bases had no gene match. The CDR3 DNA follows: TGTGCTAGTGGTTTGGACTCCGGACTAGCGGGAGATCACACCGGGGAGCTGTTTTTT. Its translation is CASGLDSGLAGDHTGELFF.

This chain links TRBV9 with TRBJ2-7, with D perhaps matching TRBD1 (6 bases). The V end lost 0 bases, the J end lost 2 bases, and 12 bases lay between the germline ends. The CDR3 sequence is 15 residues long. Germline V gene data show CDR1 as SGDLS and CDR2 as YYNGEE. The CDR3 protein is CASSVGAGVTYEQYF. CDR3 sequence (DNA): TGTGCCAGCAGCGTAGGCGCAGGGGTTACCTACGAGCAGTACTTC.

The V gene is TRBV7-2, the J gene TRBJ2-3; TRBD1 might be the D (5 bases). Germline assignment: CDR1 SGHTA and CDR2 FQGNSA. The V gene lost 5 bases and the J gene lost 9 bases, with 24 bases spanning the gap. There are 16 residues in the CDR3. Here the CDR3 DNA reads TGTGCCAGCAGCCCCCCACGTGCAGGGCCGTTGAGGACGCAGTATTTT. Translating it yields CASSPPRAGPLRTQYF.

There are many counts of this clone. V gene TRBV2 combines with J gene TRBJ2-7, with 7 bases fitting TRBD1. The ends lost 4 bases at V and 3 bases at J; junction bases unmatched: 15. Germline V lookup: CDR1 SNHLY, CDR2 FYNNEI. This CDR3 has 17 residues. DNA of the CDR3: TGTGCCAGCAGTGGTAAAACAGGGGCTGTTAGGCGCTACGAGCAGTACTTC. This codes for CASSGKTGAVRRYEQYF.

This clone was seen more than once but under ten times. V is TRBV5-1 and J is TRBJ2-7, with D perhaps TRBD2 (6 bases). Germline CDR1 is SGHRS and CDR2 is YFSETQ. Trimming pared 4 bases from V and 3 bases from J, leaving 11 bases between. The length of the CDR3 is 13 residues. CDR3 DNA: TGCGCCAGCAGCAGGGACTTCTACTACGAGCAGTACTTC. Protein product: CASSRDFYYEQYF. Combining the CDR3 with reference TRBV5-1 and TRBJ2-7 gives the whole variable domain KAGVTQTPRYLIKTRGQQVTLSCSPISGHRSVSWYQQTPGQGLQFLFEYFSETQRNKGNFPGRFSGRQFSNSRSEMNVSTLELGDSALYLCASSRDFYYEQYFGPGTRLTVT.

This chain joins TRBV27 and TRBJ1-1; no firm D call. This CDR3 is built from 13 residues. Trimming removed 4 bases at V and 1 base at J, with 7 bases between. The germline V gene encodes CDR1 MNHEY and CDR2 SMNVEV (reference sequence). CDR3 loop: CASSYQSNTEAFF. CDR3 coding DNA: TGTGCCAGCAGTTATCAATCGAACACTGAAGCTTTCTTT.

This clone was picked up one time. V usage is TRBV5-1 and J usage is TRBJ1-5; D remains ambiguous. CDR3 length: 13 residues. Trimming pared 4 bases from V and 4 bases from J, leaving 9 bases between. Germline CDR1 and CDR2: SGHRS and YFSETQ. The CDR3 loop is CASSRGLNQPQHF. For the CDR3, the DNA is TGCGCCAGCAGCCGGGGTCTTAATCAGCCCCAGCATTTT. The whole variable domain, filled in from reference TRBV5-1 and TRBJ1-5, reads KAGVTQTPRYLIKTRGQQVTLSCSPISGHRSVSWYQQTPGQGLQFLFEYFSETQRNKGNFPGRFSGRQFSNSRSEMNVSTLELGDSALYLCASSRGLNQPQHFGDGTRLSIL.

This clone was observed a handful of times. The V and J genes are TRBV2 and TRBJ2-7, with D perhaps TRBD2 (6 bases). Germline loops: CDR1 SNHLY, CDR2 FYNNEI. The CDR3 length is 15 residues. The V and J ends lost 6 bases and 0 bases respectively, with 15 bases between them. This CDR3 reads CASSGSQLGSYEQYF. The CDR3 region has the DNA TGTGCCAGCAGCGGGAGTCAACTAGGCTCCTACGAGCAGTACTTC.

The V call is TRBV11-2, the J call TRBJ2-7; D is possibly TRBD1 (5 bases). There are 12 residues in the CDR3. V was trimmed by 5 bases and J by 4 bases, leaving 9 bases between them. Germline CDR1 is SGHAT and CDR2 is FQNNGV. The CDR3 DNA is TGTGCCAGCAGCCGAGACAGATACGAGCAGTACTTC. Translated: CASSRDRYEQYF.